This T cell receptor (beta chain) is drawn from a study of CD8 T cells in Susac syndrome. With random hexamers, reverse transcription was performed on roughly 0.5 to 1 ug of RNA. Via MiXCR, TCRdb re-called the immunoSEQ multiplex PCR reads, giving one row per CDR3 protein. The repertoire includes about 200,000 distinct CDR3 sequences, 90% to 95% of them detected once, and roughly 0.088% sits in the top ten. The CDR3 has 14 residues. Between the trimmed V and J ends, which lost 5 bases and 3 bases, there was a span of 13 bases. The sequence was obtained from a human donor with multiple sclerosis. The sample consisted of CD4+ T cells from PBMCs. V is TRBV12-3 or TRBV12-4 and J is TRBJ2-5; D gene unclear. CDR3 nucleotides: TGTGCCAGCAGTCCAAAAGGTAGAGAAGAGACCCAGTACTTC. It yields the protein CASSPKGREETQYF.